The 24 T cell receptor beta chains given below trace back to one sample, sequenced in a study of Graves' ophthalmopathy and Graves' hyperthyroidism. Amplifying from RNA transcripts, the study obtained TCR beta CDR3 regions. After a first-round RT-PCR with HTBI primers, a second-round multiplex PCR was run. Using its own MiXCR run on the multiplex PCR reads, TCRdb lists one record per CDR3 protein. Seen here are approximately 640,000 distinct CDR3 sequences, about 38% observed once, and the top ten hold over 2.5%. The sequenced sample was peripheral blood. These receptors came from an adult man with Graves' ophthalmopathy.

This clonotype was recorded many times. The CDR3 sequence: CASSFGVSNYGYTF. DNA for the CDR3: TGCGCCAGCAGCTTCGGGGTTTCTAACTATGGCTACACCTTC. The rearrangement joins TRBV5-1 to TRBJ1-2; D is uncertain. V gave up 2 bases and J gave up 0 bases, with 8 bases separating them. Germline CDR1 and CDR2: SGHRS and YFSETQ. CDR3 size: 14 residues.

Many counts were recorded for this clonotype. The chain recombines TRBV7-8 with TRBJ1-4; D is unresolved. The CDR3 contains 15 residues. V lost 2 bases to trimming and J lost 7 bases, with 14 bases between them. The V gene's germline CDR1 is SGHVS and CDR2 FQNEAQ. The CDR3 region is CASSLSKGRGEKLFF. In nucleotides, the CDR3 is TGTGCCAGCAGCTTAAGTAAAGGGCGTGGTGAAAAACTGTTTTTT.

The rearrangement joins TRBV7-6 to TRBJ2-5, with TRBD2 matching 9 bases. Germline V gene data show CDR1 as SGHVS and CDR2 as FNYEAQ. The J segment lost 7 bases and the V segment lost 6 bases, leaving 6 bases of the junction unmatched. This CDR3 is built from 13 residues. CDR3 residues: CASRPLSGGTQYF. CDR3 nucleotide sequence: TGTGCCAGCAGACCTCTTAGCGGGGGGACCCAGTACTTC.

The gene calls are TRBV5-1 and TRBJ2-7; TRBD2 agrees at 8 bases. The CDR3 consists of 15 residues. V dropped 4 bases and J dropped 2; count of bases not matched to a gene: 8. Germline CDR1 SGHRS, CDR2 YFSETQ. DNA of the CDR3: TGCGCCAGCAGCAACCAGGTCGGGAGGGCCTACGAGCAGTACTTC. The encoded protein is CASSNQVGRAYEQYF.

The rearrangement uses TRBV19 and TRBJ1-5; the D gene is possibly TRBD1 (6 bases). V lost 0 bases, J lost 2 bases, and 17 bases lay in between. The germline gives CDR1 LNHDA, CDR2 SQIVND (reference sequence). The CDR3 has 18 residues. The CDR3 DNA is TGTGCCAGTAGTATAGATCTTCAGGGGCGCATGGGCAATCAGCCCCAGCATTTT. Residues: CASSIDLQGRMGNQPQHF.

This clonotype was observed a single time. At one of its ends the junction is not consistent with the germline gene, which may arise from a read error. The chain uses TRBV11-1 and TRBJ1-1; D is undetermined. CDR1 is SGHAT, CDR2 FQDESV, per germline (reference sequence). There are 12 residues in the CDR3. The CDR3 DNA follows: TGTGCCAGCAGCAGGGTGAACTCTGAAGCTTTCTTT. Its protein is CASSRVNSEAFF.

The chain carries TRBV14 and TRBJ2-7; weak D call: TRBD2 (5 bases). The CDR3 contains 14 residues. CDR1 is SGHDN and CDR2 is FVKESK in the germline V gene. Trimming shortened V by 8 bases and J by 5 bases, and 19 bases separated the two germline ends. CDR3 sequence: CASSPQGLRDEQYF. Here the CDR3 DNA reads TGTGCCAGCTCACCACAAGGACTGAGAGACGAGCAGTACTTC.

This clonotype was detected many times. The rearrangement links TRBV10-3 to TRBJ2-5; TRBD1 agrees at 11 bases. The J segment lost 3 bases and the V segment lost 10 bases, leaving 10 bases of the junction unmatched. Per germline, CDR1 ENHRY and CDR2 SYGVKD. The CDR3 has 15 residues. The CDR3 sequence: CASSPAGQGEETQYF. Here the CDR3 DNA reads TGTGCCAGCAGCCCCGCGGGACAGGGGGAAGAGACCCAGTACTTC.

The chain has TRBV10-3 and TRBJ2-7; maybe TRBD1 (5 bases). V lost 5 bases and J 6 bases, leaving 11 bases between the germline ends. The CDR3 loop spans 12 amino acids. In germline, CDR1 is ENHRY, CDR2 SYGVKD. In DNA, the CDR3 is TGTGCCATCAGTTCGGACATGGGCGAGCAGTACTTC. Its protein is CAISSDMGEQYF.

This clonotype has a count of ten or more. Written as DNA, the CDR3 is TGTGCCATCAGTGAGTCGACGGGGCAGATGGGCGAGCAGTACTTC. Protein product: CAISESTGQMGEQYF. This chain links TRBV10-3 with TRBJ2-7, with D possibly called TRBD1 or TRBD2 (5 bases each). Deletions cut 0 bases from V and 6 bases from J, with 15 bases between. This CDR3 is 15 amino acids long. Looked up from germline, CDR1 is ENHRY and CDR2 is SYGVKD.

There are many counts of this clonotype. The V gene is TRBV2, the J gene TRBJ1-5; TRBD1 might be the D (5 bases). There are 14 residues in the CDR3. V gave up 6 bases and J gave up 0 bases, with 9 bases separating them. Per germline, CDR1 SNHLY and CDR2 FYNNEI. The CDR3 protein is CASREQVSNQPQHF. DNA of the CDR3: TGTGCCAGCAGGGAACAGGTTAGCAATCAGCCCCAGCATTTT.

This clonotype was counted ten times or more. The chain has TRBV29-1 and TRBJ1-4, with TRBD1 as a possible D gene (5 bases). Germline V gene sequence: CDR1 SQVTM, CDR2 ANQGSEA. CDR3 length: 15 amino acids. Trimming pared 4 bases from V and 5 bases from J, leaving 17 bases between. The CDR3 DNA reads TGCAGCGTTGGACACGGGGGAGCCTCAAATGAAAAACTGTTTTTT. Translation: CSVGHGGASNEKLFF.

This clonotype was picked up many times. The J gene is TRBJ1-1, the V gene TRBV4-2; D call uncertain. Trimming stripped 7 bases from V and 5 bases from J, with 17 bases between. CDR3 length: 14 amino acids. Germline loops: CDR1 LGHNA, CDR2 YNFKEQ. The CDR3 spells CASTPMTMTTEAFF. The CDR3 DNA sequence: TGTGCCAGCACCCCGATGACCATGACTACTGAAGCTTTCTTT.

This chain links TRBV5-1 with TRBJ2-5; the D gene is possibly TRBD1 (6 bases). The CDR3 loop spans 13 amino acids. The V end lost 1 base, the J end lost 3 bases, and 7 bases lay between the germline ends. CDR1 and CDR2 (germline): SGHRS, YFSETQ. Written as DNA, the CDR3 is TGCGCCAGCAGCTTGTGGACAGAAGAGACCCAGTACTTC. Encoded protein: CASSLWTEETQYF.

This clonotype showed up many times. V and J are TRBV2 and TRBJ1-1; 9 bases agree with TRBD1. The ends lost 4 bases at V and 5 bases at J; junction bases unmatched: 5. The CDR3 extends over 14 amino acids. Germline assignment: CDR1 SNHLY and CDR2 FYNNEI. The CDR3 sequence is CASSASGQGTEAFF. The DNA for the CDR3 is TGTGCCAGCAGTGCATCCGGACAGGGGACTGAAGCTTTCTTT.

This clonotype was observed many times. This chain joins TRBV29-1 and TRBJ2-7; possible D gene TRBD2, 5 bases. The CDR3 has 13 amino acids. The V end was cut by 4 bases, the J end by 0 bases, with 10 bases between. Germline values: CDR1 SQVTM, CDR2 ANQGSEA. CDR3 region: CSVGTGSSYEQYF. In nucleotides, the CDR3 is TGCAGCGTTGGGACGGGAAGCTCCTACGAGCAGTACTTC.

This chain joins TRBV9 and TRBJ2-7, with D hard to call. CDR3 length: 11 amino acids. The V gene's germline CDR1 is SGDLS and CDR2 YYNGEE. The ends were cut back, 5 bases at V and 6 bases at J, with 9 bases in the middle. CDR3 in DNA: TGTGCCAGCAGTGATGGCTGCGAGCAGTACTTC. This sequence encodes CASSDGCEQYF.

This clonotype was detected many times. This sequence joins TRBV19 and TRBJ2-5; TRBD2 aligns across 7 bases. After removal of 6 bases from V and 7 bases from J, the junction contained 11 bases not matched to a gene. The CDR3 consists of 14 residues. Germline V gives CDR1 LNHDA, CDR2 SQIVND (reference sequence). CDR3 in amino acids: CASSPLAPVGTQYF. The CDR3 DNA reads TGTGCCAGTAGCCCACTAGCGCCCGTAGGGACCCAGTACTTC.

This clonotype showed up just a few times. The rearrangement joins TRBV19 to TRBJ2-5, with 9 bases matching TRBD1. The CDR3 totals 15 residues. The germline V gene encodes CDR1 LNHDA and CDR2 SQIVND (reference sequence). V shed 6 bases and J 4 bases; nucleotides not matched to a gene: 9. The CDR3 sequence is CASRSRTGELETQYF. CDR3 nucleotides: TGTGCCAGTAGGTCGAGGACAGGGGAGTTAGAGACCCAGTACTTC.

This clonotype was found many times. V is TRBV10-3 and J is TRBJ1-1; 10 bases align to TRBD1. The V segment lost 6 bases and the J segment 4 bases; nucleotides outside the gene matches: 11. The CDR3 totals 16 residues. In germline, CDR1 is ENHRY, CDR2 SYGVKD. In DNA form, the CDR3 reads TGTGCCATCAGACCCGGGACAGGGGCCAGGGGCACTGAAGCTTTCTTT. Its protein product is CAIRPGTGARGTEAFF.

The DNA for the CDR3 is TGTGCCAGCAGCTCAAAACAGGGTTATGGCTACACCTTC. This encodes CASSSKQGYGYTF. The chain employs TRBV11-2 and TRBJ1-2, with D perhaps matching TRBD1 (6 bases). The V gene lost 4 bases and the J gene lost 5 bases, with 11 bases spanning the gap. The germline CDR1 and CDR2 sequences are SGHAT and FQNNGV. The CDR3 is made up of 13 amino acids.

This clonotype was detected many times. The chain has TRBV24-1 and TRBJ2-2; D remains unclear. V was shortened by 6 bases and J by 4 bases, with 8 bases between the two germline ends. The germline V gene encodes CDR1 KGHDR and CDR2 SFDVKD. The CDR3 length is 13 residues. The CDR3 DNA is TGTGCCACCAGTTTCCCGACCACCGGGGAGCTGTTTTTT. Translating gives CATSFPTTGELFF.

This clonotype showed up just a few times. J is TRBJ2-5 and V is TRBV5-1, with TRBD2 as a possible D gene (6 bases). There are 15 residues in the CDR3. Germline CDR1 is SGHRS and CDR2 is YFSETQ. The V end lost 4 bases, the J end lost 4 bases, and 17 bases lay between the germline ends. CDR3: CASSRGLPTGETQYF. The CDR3 region has the DNA TGCGCCAGCAGCAGGGGACTTCCTACGGGAGAGACCCAGTACTTC. The variable domain in full, completed from reference TRBV5-1 and TRBJ2-5, reads KAGVTQTPRYLIKTRGQQVTLSCSPISGHRSVSWYQQTPGQGLQFLFEYFSETQRNKGNFPGRFSGRQFSNSRSEMNVSTLELGDSALYLCASSRGLPTGETQYFGPGTRLLVL.

A few counts support this clonotype. The V call is TRBV2, the J call TRBJ2-7, with D unresolved. Between the trimmed V and J ends, which lost 7 bases and 1 base, there was a span of 8 bases. The germline CDR1 and CDR2 sequences are SNHLY and FYNNEI. The CDR3 contains 12 residues. The CDR3 loop is CASIFESYEQYF. The CDR3 DNA reads as TGTGCCAGCATCTTTGAATCCTACGAGCAGTACTTC.